A single T cell receptor (beta chain) is shown here with its context. Its target is not known. Cells were stimulated with overlapping HIV-1 Gag 15-mer peptides. Sorted nonresponding memory CD4+ T cells were CD40L-negative, CD69-negative, CD45RO-high. The libraries were made with immunoSEQ version 4 in survey mode. TCRdb's table, derived via immunoSEQ multiplex PCR, lists solely in-frame clones and lacks some. This table holds 50,000 to 65,000 clones, about 77% found once. This sample was included in a study of persistence of HIV-infected CD4 T cells. V was clipped by 0 bases and J by 10 bases; unmatched bases: 7. The length of the CDR3 is 15 residues. Germline V lookup: CDR1 SGHKS, CDR2 YYEKEE (reference sequence).

The clonotype originates from an adult man with HIV who was CMV-seropositive. The sample consisted of CD4+ T cells sorted from PBMCs after roughly 18-hour stimulation, taken from a patient who received antiretroviral therapy. V is TRBV5-5 and J is TRBJ2-1, with 10 bases that match TRBD2. This CDR3 is CASSLGTLAGQEQFF. CDR3 DNA sequence: TGTGCCAGCAGCTTGGGGACACTAGCGGGGCAAGAGCAGTTCTTC.